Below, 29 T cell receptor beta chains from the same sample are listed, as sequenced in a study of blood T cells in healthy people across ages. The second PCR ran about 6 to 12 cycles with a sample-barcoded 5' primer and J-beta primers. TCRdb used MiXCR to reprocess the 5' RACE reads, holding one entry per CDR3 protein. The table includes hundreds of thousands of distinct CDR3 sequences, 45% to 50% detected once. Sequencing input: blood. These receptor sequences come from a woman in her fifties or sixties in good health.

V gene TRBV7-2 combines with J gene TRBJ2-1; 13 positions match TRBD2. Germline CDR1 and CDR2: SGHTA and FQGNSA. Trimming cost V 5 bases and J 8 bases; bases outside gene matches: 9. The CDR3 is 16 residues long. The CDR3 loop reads CASSVGTSGIRHEQFF. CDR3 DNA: TGTGCCAGCAGCGTAGGGACTAGCGGGATCAGGCATGAGCAGTTCTTC.

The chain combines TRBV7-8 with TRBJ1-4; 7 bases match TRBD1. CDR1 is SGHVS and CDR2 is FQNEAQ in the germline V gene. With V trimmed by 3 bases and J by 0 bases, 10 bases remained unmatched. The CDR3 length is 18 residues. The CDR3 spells CASSFPPGQRTTNEKLFF. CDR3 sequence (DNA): TGTGCCAGCAGCTTTCCGCCGGGACAGCGAACAACTAATGAAAAACTGTTTTTT.

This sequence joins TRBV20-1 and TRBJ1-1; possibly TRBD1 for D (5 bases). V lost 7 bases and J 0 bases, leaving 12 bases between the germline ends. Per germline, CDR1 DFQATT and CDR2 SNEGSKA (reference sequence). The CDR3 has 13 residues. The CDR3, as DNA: TGCAGTGGGGGTGGGGACTTGAACACTGAAGCTTTCTTT. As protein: CSGGGDLNTEAFF.

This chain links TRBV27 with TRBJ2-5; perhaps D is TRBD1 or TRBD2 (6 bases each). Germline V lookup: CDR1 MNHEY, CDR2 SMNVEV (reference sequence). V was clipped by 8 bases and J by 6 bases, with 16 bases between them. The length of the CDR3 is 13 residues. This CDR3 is CASWGANRQTQYF. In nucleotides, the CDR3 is TGTGCCAGCTGGGGGGCTAACCGGCAGACCCAGTACTTC.

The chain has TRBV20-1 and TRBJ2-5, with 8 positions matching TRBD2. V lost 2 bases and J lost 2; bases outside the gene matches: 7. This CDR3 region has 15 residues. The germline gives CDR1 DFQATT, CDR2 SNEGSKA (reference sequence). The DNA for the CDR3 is TGCAGTGCTAGACTTAGGGGACTAGTACAAGAGACCCAGTACTTC. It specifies CSARLRGLVQETQYF.

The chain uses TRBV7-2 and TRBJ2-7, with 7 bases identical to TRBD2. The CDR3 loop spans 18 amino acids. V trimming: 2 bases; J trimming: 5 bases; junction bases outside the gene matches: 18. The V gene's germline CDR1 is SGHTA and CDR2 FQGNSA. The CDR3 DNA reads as TGTACCAGCAGCTTATGGGGGGGGAGAACGACCCCCCGTGACGAGCAGTACTTC. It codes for CTSSLWGGRTTPRDEQYF.

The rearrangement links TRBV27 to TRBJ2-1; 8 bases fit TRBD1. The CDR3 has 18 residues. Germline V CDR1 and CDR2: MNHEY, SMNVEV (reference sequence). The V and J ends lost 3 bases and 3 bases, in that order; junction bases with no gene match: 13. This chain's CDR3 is CASSFSIRLDRVYNEQFF. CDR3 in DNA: TGTGCCAGCAGTTTTTCCATAAGATTGGACAGGGTCTACAATGAGCAGTTCTTC.

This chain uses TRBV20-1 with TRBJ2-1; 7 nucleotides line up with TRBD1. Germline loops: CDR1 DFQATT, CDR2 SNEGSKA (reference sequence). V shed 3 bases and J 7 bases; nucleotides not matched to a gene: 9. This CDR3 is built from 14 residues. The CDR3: CSASGLDRRNEQFF. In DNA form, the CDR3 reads TGCAGTGCTAGCGGCCTGGACAGGCGGAATGAGCAGTTCTTC.

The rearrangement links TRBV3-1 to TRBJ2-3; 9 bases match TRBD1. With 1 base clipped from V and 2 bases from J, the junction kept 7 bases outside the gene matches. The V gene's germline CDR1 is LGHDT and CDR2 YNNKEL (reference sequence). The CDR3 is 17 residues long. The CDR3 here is CASSQGRTGEDTDTQYF. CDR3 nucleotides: TGTGCCAGCAGCCAAGGAAGGACAGGGGAGGACACAGATACGCAGTATTTT.

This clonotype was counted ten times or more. The DNA for the CDR3 is TGCAGTGCTTACCGGTATAACTATGGCTACACCTTC. It is translated as CSAYRYNYGYTF. The chain is built from TRBV20-1 and TRBJ1-2, with no clear D. CDR1 is DFQATT, CDR2 SNEGSKA, per germline (reference sequence). The CDR3 is 12 residues long. V shed 5 bases and J shed 1 base, with 8 bases lying between them.

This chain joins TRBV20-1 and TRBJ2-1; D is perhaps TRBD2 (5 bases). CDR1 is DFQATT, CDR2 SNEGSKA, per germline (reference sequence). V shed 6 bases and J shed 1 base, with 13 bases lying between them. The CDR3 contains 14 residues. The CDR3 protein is CSARSEGSYNEQFF. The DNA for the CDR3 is TGCAGTGCCAGATCAGAGGGATCCTACAATGAGCAGTTCTTC.

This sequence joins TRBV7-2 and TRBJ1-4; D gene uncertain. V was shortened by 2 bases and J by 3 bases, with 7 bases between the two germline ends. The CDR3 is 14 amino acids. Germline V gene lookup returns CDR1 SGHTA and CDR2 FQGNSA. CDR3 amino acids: CASSLWQPNEKLFF. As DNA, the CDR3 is TGTGCCAGCAGCTTATGGCAGCCTAATGAAAAACTGTTTTTT.

CDR3 coding DNA: TGCGCCAGCAGCTTGCAAGCCGAGAGAAGCACAGATACGCAGTATTTT. Translated: CASSLQAERSTDTQYF. The chain couples TRBV5-1 to TRBJ2-3; D gene unclear. Germline V CDR1 and CDR2: SGHRS, YFSETQ. The CDR3 contains 16 residues. The ends were cut back, 1 base at V and 0 bases at J, with 12 bases in the middle.

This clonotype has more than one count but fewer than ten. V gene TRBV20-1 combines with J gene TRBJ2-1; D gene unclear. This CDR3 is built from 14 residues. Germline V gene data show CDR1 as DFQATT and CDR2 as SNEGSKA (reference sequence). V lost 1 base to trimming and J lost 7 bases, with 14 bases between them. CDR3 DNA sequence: TGCAGTGCTAGAGTTAGGCGCCCTCGGAATGAGCAGTTCTTC. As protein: CSARVRRPRNEQFF.

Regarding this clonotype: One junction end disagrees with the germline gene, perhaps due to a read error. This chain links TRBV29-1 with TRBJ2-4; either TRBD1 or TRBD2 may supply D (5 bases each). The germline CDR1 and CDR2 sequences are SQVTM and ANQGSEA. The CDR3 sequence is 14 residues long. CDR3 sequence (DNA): TGCAGCGTTGTTCCGGGGCTAGCCAAAAACATTCAGCACTTC. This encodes CSVVPGLAKNIQHF.

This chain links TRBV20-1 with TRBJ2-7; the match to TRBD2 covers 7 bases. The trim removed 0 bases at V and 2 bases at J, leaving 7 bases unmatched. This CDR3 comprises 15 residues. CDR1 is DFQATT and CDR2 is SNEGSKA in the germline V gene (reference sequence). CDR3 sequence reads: CSARDLPSGTYEQYF. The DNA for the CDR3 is TGCAGTGCTAGAGATCTCCCTAGCGGAACCTACGAGCAGTACTTC.

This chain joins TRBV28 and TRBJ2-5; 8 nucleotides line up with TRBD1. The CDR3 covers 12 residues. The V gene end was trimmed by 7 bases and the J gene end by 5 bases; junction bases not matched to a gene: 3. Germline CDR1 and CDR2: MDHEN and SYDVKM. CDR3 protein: CASTDRAETQYF. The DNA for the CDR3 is TGTGCCAGCACGGACAGGGCCGAGACCCAGTACTTC.

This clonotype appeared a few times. The CDR3 sequence is CAIRDKAGEETQYF. DNA of the CDR3: TGTGCCATCAGGGACAAAGCAGGGGAAGAGACCCAGTACTTC. V usage is TRBV10-3 and J usage is TRBJ2-5; D perhaps matches TRBD1 (6 bases). This CDR3 contains 14 residues. Germline CDR1 and CDR2: ENHRY and SYGVKD. Trimming stripped 6 bases from V and 3 bases from J, with 14 bases between.

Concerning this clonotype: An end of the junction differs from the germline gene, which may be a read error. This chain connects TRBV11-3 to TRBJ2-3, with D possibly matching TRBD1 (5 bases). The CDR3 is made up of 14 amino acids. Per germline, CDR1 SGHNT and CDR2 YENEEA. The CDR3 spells CAGSLTGSTGTQYF. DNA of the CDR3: TGTGCCGGCAGCTTAACTGGAAGCACAGGTACGCAGTATTTT.

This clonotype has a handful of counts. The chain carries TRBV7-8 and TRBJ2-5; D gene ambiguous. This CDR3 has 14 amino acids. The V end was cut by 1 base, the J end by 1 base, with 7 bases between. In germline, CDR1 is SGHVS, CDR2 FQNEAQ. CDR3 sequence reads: CASSLEEFQETQYF. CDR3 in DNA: TGTGCCAGCAGCTTAGAGGAGTTCCAAGAGACCCAGTACTTC.

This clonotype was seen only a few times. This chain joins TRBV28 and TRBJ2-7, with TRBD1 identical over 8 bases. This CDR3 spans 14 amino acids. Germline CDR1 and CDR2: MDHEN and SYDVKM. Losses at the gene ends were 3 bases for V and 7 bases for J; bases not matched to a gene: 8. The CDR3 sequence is CASSLGGRGREQYF. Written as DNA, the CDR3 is TGTGCCAGCAGTTTGGGAGGCAGGGGGCGGGAGCAGTACTTC.

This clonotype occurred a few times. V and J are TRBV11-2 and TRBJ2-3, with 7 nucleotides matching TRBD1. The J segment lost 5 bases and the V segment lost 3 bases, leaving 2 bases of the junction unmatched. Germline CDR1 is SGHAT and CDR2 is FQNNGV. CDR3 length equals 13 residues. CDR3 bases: TGTGCCAGCAGCTTGACAGGGATAGATACGCAGTATTTT. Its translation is CASSLTGIDTQYF.

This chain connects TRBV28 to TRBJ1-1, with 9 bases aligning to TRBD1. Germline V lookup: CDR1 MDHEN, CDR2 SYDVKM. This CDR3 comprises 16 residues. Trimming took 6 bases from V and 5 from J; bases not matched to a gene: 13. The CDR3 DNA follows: TGTGCCAGCAGCCCGGTGGAGGACAGGGGACTTACTGAAGCTTTCTTT. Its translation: CASSPVEDRGLTEAFF.

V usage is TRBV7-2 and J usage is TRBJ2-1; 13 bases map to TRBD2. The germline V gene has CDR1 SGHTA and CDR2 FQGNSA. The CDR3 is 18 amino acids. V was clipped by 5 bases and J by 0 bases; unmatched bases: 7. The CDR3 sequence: CASSQWTSGSFSYNEQFF. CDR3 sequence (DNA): TGTGCCAGCAGCCAGTGGACTAGCGGGAGTTTCTCCTACAATGAGCAGTTCTTC.

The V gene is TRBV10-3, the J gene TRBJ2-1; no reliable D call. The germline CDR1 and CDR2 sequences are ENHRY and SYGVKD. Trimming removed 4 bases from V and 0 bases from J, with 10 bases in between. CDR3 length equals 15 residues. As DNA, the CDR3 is TGTGCCATCAGTGTTGATTCGCGCTCCTACAATGAGCAGTTCTTC. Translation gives CAISVDSRSYNEQFF.

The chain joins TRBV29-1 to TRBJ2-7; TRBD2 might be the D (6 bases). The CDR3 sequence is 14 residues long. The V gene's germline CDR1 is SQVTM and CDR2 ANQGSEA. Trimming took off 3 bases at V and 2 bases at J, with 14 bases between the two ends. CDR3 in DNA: TGCAGCGTTGAGGTCGGGACTCTAACCTACGAGCAGTACTTC. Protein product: CSVEVGTLTYEQYF.

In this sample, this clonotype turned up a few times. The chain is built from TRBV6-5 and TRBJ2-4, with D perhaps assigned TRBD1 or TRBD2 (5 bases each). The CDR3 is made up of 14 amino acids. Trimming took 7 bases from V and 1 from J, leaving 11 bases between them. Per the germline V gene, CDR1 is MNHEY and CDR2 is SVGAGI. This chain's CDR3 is CASKRDGAKNIQYF. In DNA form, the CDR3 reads TGTGCCAGCAAAAGGGACGGGGCCAAAAACATTCAGTACTTC.

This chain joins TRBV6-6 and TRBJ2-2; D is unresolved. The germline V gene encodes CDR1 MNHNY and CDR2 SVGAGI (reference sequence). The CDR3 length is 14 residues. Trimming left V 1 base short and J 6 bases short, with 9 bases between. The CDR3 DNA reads TGTGCCAGCAGTTACTATAGGGTATCCGGGGAGCTGTTTTTT. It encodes CASSYYRVSGELFF.

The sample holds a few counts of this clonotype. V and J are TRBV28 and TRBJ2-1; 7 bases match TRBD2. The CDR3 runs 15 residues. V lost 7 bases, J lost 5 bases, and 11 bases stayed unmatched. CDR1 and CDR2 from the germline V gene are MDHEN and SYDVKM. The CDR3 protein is CASTLWEGLHNEQFF. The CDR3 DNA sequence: TGTGCCAGCACCCTCTGGGAGGGACTCCACAATGAGCAGTTCTTC. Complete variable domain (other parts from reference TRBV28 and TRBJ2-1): DVKVTQSSRYLVKRTGEKVFLECVQDMDHENMFWYRQDPGLGLRLIYFSYDVKMKEKGDIPEGYSVSREKKERFSLILESASTNQTSMYLCASTLWEGLHNEQFFGPGTRLTVL.